The present entry profiles one TCR beta chain with its context. Its matching antigen is unknown. The sample belongs to a study of T cell clonotyping in hematopoietic cell transplantation. Findings and limits, study-wide: Few recipient clonotypes overlapped donors; over 95% were de novo at given depth. After transplant, recipient diversity fell while pathologically expanded clonotypes grew through day 180. No sorting was done, leaving CD4 and CD8 contributions mixed.

Libraries were prepared by immunoSEQ multiplex PCR; TCRdb keeps only in-frame clonotypes and omits some of them. The sample lists 37,000 or so clones; over 70% were seen once. The CDR3 length is 12 residues. Per the germline V gene, CDR1 is SGHDT and CDR2 is YYEEEE. The V gene lost 0 bases and the J gene lost 14 bases, with 12 bases spanning the gap. V is TRBV5-6 and J is TRBJ2-1; D ambiguous. This TCR came from a woman in her thirties or forties in good health. Some clones in this sample may be carry-over from other donors' samples. The material sequenced was peripheral blood mononuclear cells. For the CDR3, the DNA is TGTGCCAGCAGCTTGGCCGGAACGTTCGAGTTCTTC. It specifies CASSLAGTFEFF. Using reference TRBV5-6 and TRBJ2-1 for the parts outside the CDR3, the full variable domain is DAGVTQSPTHLIKTRGQQVTLRCSPKSGHDTVSWYQQALGQGPQFIFQYYEEEERQRGNFPDRFSGHQFPNYSSELNVNALLLGDSALYLCASSLAGTFEFFGPGTRLTVL.